This T cell receptor (beta chain) is drawn from a study of shared clonotypes between healthy human individuals (TCRdb year 2020). For the wider study: Three men and a couple of women, aged 18 to 49 years, made up the cohort. For each donor, CD4 naive and CD4 memory were each run on three plates, CD8 naive on two plates, and CD8 memory on one plate. Between about 0.94 and 8.9 billion PBMCs per donor were obtained by leukapheresis. The study deeply sequenced blood TCR repertoires of five healthy adults to estimate repertoire size and the extent of clonotype sharing between individuals. To increase sequencing depth and limit assay-specific biases, different laboratories used diverse techniques to prepare libraries and sequence TCR repertoires.

The germline V gene (reference sequence) sets CDR1 to SEHNR and CDR2 to FQNEAQ. Reading from cysteine to phenylalanine, the CDR3 counts 17 amino acids. The sequence is cut down to CDR3 DNA, 51 bases in frame from base 1. Trimmed from V: 4 bases; trimmed from J: 8 bases; junction bases lacking a gene match: 8. The donors were healthy, HIV-negative adults who had no recently reported acute infections or vaccinations. All donors were Caucasian adults living in Nashville, Tennessee, USA. Magnetic negative selection was used to enrich CD4+ T cells, after which naive cells were positively selected on CD45RA and the negative fraction became the memory subset. Blood was obtained by leukapheresis, after which PBMCs were separated by Ficoll-Histopaque density gradient centrifugation and cryopreserved in liquid nitrogen vapor phase. Purity and quantity of every magnetically sorted T cell population were checked by analytical flow cytometry. Each sorted fraction had its genomic DNA isolated and then quantified by UV absorbance on a Nanodrop 2000c.

General study outcomes and caveats: Across four donors, around 5% of naive CD4, around 3.3% of naive CD8, 2.3% of memory CD4, and approximately 0.4% of memory CD8 clonotypes were shared. Naive subsets generally had larger estimated clonotype richness than memory subsets. Pairwise subsampling indicated that sequencing depth was expected to affect the degree of clonotype sharing among donors. Incomplete sequencing was indicated by rarefaction of sorted-subset datasets, despite the large sequencing depth. Compared with non-shared clonotypes, the clonotypes found in all four sorted-subset donors had higher generation probabilities. Because the study included a small number of donors, the genetic and exposure-history diversity represented was limited. Sampling was limited to blood, and TCR repertoires in tissue likely differ from TCR repertoires in blood.

As to this clone: What this receptor recognizes is not known. One base away there is no much larger clone; base qualities are not given.

Using the deep immunoSEQ assay, multiplex PCR amplified TCR CDR3 regions from genomic DNA. For each cell subset, the extracted genomic DNA was distributed evenly across all wells of several immunoSEQ 96-well plates, and each plate served as one replicate. For sorted subsets, approximately 200 ng of genomic DNA, equivalent to roughly 33,000 T cell genomes, went into each replicate PCR. Purified libraries were measured with a Qubit 3.0 fluorometer, size-checked on a Bioanalyzer 2100, and measured again with the KAPA Library Quantification kit. Each immunoSEQ 96-well plate was sequenced on its own single-read 150-cycle Illumina NextSeq 550 flow cell. In the original analysis: Because the immunoSEQ output held only junctional sequences and lacked quality scores, the filtering could not match the filtering applied to full-length reads. Sequences were annotated with PyIR, a Python wrapper for IgBLAST v1.9, using IMGT germline references to assign V/J genes and CDR3. Reads with weak V/J assignments (E-value above 1e-6), missing CDR3, stop codons, out-of-frame junctions, or ambiguous translated residues were removed. V3J clonotypes were defined as sequences sharing an identical inferred V gene, J gene, and CDR3 amino acid sequence. The percentage overlap between two repertoires was calculated by dividing the number of shared unique clonotypes by the size of the smaller repertoire. Repertoire richness was assessed with RTK rarefaction, the Chao1 estimator, and Recon v2.1 estimates of unobserved clonotypes. Generation probabilities for all TCRbeta clonotypes obtained by the gDNA method from a few donors were computed using OLGA. Held by TCRdb, this immuneACCESS table contains in-frame sequences only and omits some clones. Under half of the omission traces to an unresolved V gene where checked; the cause of the rest is unknown. D and trimming come from the DNA, and the V and J calls and clone size come from that table. For this sample the table gives about 600,000 clones, of which less than 98% were detected only once. Roughly 0.055% of the sample comes from the top ten.

The clonotype comes from a woman in her twenties or thirties in good health. Material for sequencing was naive CD4+ T cells sorted from blood. Read against the paper, the sample's cell subset or site label means: CD45RA+ positively selected. This chain joins TRBV7-9 to TRBJ2-1; TRBD2 matches 16 bases in the middle. The CDR3 region has the sequence CASSSGTSGRVDDEQFF. The DNA sequence reads TGTGCCAGCAGCTCCGGGACTAGCGGGAGGGTCGACGATGAGCAGTTCTTC.